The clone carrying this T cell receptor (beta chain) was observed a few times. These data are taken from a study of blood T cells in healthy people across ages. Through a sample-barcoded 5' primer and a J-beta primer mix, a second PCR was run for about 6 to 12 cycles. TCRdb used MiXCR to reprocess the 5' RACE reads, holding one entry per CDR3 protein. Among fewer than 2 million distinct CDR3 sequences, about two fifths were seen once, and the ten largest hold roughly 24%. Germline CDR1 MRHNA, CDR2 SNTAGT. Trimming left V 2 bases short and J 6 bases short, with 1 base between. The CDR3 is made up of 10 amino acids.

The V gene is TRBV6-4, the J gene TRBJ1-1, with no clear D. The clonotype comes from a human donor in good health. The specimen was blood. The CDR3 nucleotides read TGTGCCAGCAGTGACCCTGAAGCTTTCTTT. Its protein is CASSDPEAFF.